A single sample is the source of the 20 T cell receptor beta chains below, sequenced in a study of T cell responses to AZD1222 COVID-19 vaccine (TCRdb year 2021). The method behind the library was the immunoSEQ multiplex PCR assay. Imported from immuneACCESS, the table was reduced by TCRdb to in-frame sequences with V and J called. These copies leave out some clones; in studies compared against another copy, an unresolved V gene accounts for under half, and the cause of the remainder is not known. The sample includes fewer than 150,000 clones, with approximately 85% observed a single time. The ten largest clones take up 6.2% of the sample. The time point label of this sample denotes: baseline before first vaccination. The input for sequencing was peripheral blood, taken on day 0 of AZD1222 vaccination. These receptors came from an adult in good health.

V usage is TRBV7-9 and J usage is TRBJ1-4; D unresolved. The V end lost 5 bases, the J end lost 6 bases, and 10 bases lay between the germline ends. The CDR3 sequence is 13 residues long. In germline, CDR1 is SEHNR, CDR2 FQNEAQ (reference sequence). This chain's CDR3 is CASSPLAYEKLFF. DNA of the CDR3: TGTGCCAGCAGCCCCCTGGCCTATGAAAAACTGTTTTTT.

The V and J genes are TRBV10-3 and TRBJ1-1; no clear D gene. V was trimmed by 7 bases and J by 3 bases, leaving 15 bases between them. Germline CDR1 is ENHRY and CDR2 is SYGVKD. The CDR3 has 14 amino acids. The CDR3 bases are TGTGCCATCAAAGACCCCCTCGGGGACACTGAAGCTTTCTTT. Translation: CAIKDPLGDTEAFF.

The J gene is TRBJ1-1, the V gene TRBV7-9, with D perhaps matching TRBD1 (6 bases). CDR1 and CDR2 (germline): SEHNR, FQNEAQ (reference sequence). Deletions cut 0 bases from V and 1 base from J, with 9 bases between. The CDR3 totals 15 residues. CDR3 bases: TGTGCCAGCAGCTTAGCGGCAGGGGAGAACACTGAAGCTTTCTTT. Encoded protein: CASSLAAGENTEAFF.

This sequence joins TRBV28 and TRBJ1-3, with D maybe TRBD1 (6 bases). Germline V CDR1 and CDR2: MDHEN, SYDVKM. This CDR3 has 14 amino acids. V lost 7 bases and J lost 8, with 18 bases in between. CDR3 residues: CASTWGHTGDTIYF. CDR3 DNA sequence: TGTGCCAGCACCTGGGGACACACCGGGGACACCATATATTTT.

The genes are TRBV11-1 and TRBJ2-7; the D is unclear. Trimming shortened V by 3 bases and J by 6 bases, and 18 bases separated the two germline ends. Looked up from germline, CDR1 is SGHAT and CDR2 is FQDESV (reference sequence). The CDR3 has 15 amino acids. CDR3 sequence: CASSLVATQSGEQYF. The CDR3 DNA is TGTGCCAGCAGCTTGGTTGCCACCCAAAGTGGCGAGCAGTACTTC.

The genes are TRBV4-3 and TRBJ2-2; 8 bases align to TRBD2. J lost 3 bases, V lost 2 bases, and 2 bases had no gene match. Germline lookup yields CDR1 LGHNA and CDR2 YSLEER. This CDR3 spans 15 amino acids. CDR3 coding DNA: TGCGCCAGCAGCCAATTGCGGGGGGACACCGGGGAGCTGTTTTTT. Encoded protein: CASSQLRGDTGELFF.

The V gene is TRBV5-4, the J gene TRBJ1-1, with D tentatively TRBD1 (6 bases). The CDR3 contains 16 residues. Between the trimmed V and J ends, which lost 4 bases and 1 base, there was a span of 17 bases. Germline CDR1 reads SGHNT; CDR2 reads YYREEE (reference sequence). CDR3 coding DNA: TGTGCCAGCAGCGGCGTGGGCGGGACACGGAACACTGAAGCTTTCTTT. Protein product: CASSGVGGTRNTEAFF.

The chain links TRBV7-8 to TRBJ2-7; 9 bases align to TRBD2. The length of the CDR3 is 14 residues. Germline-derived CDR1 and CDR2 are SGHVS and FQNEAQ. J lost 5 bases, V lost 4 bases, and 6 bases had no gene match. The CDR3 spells CASSYSGGLNEQYF. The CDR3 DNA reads TGTGCCAGCAGCTACAGCGGGGGGTTAAACGAGCAGTACTTC.

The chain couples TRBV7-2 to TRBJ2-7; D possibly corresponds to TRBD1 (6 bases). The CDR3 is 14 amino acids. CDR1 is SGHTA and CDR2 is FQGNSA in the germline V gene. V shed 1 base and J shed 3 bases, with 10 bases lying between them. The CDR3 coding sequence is TGTGCCAGCAGCTTAGGGCCAGGGGTCTACGAGCAGTACTTC. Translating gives CASSLGPGVYEQYF.

CDR3: CASVGQGGSPLHF. CDR3 nucleotides: TGTGCTAGTGTAGGACAGGGAGGTTCACCCCTCCACTTT. The genes are TRBV12-5 and TRBJ1-6; 8 nucleotides line up with TRBD1. Looked up from germline, CDR1 is LGHNT and CDR2 is FRNRAP. This CDR3 region has 13 residues. J lost 9 bases, V lost 7 bases, and 5 bases had no gene match.

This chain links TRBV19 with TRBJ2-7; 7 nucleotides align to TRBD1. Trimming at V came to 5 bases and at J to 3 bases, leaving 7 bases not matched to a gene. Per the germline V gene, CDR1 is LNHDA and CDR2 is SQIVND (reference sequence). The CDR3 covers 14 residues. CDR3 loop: CASSPQGSNYEQYF. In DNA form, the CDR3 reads TGTGCCAGTAGTCCACAGGGGTCAAACTACGAGCAGTACTTC.

The CDR3: CSVQGQWGEGYTF. The CDR3 DNA is TGCAGCGTTCAGGGACAGTGGGGGGAGGGCTACACCTTC. The chain couples TRBV29-1 to TRBJ1-2; 7 positions agree with TRBD1. Germline CDR1 SQVTM, CDR2 ANQGSEA. V was pared by 5 bases and J by 8 bases, with 11 bases of the junction left unmatched. The length of the CDR3 is 13 residues.

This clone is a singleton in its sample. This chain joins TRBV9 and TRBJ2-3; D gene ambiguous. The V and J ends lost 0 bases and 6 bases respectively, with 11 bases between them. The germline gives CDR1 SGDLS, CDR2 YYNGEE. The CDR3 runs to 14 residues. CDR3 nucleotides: TGTGCCAGCAGCGTAGCTAAGTTAAGGGATACGCAGTATTTT. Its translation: CASSVAKLRDTQYF.

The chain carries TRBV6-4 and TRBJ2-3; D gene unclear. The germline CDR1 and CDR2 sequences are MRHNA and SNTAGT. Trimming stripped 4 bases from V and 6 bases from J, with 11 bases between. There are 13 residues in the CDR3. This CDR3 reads CASSVRSEDTQYF. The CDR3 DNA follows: TGTGCCAGCAGTGTTCGGTCGGAGGATACGCAGTATTTT.

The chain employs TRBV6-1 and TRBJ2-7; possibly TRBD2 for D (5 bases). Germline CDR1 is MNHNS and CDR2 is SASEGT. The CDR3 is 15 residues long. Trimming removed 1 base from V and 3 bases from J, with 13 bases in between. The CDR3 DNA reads TGTGCCAGCAGTGAAGGGAGGACCCCGGGCTACGAGCAGTACTTC. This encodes CASSEGRTPGYEQYF.

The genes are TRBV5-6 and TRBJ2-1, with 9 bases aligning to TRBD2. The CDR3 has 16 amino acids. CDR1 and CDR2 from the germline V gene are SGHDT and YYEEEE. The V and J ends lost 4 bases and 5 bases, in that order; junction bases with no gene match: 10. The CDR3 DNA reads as TGTGCCAGCAGCGGGCCCCCTAGCGGGACCGACAATGAGCAGTTCTTC. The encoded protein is CASSGPPSGTDNEQFF. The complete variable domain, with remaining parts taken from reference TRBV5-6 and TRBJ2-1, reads DAGVTQSPTHLIKTRGQQVTLRCSPKSGHDTVSWYQQALGQGPQFIFQYYEEEERQRGNFPDRFSGHQFPNYSSELNVNALLLGDSALYLCASSGPPSGTDNEQFFGPGTRLTVL.

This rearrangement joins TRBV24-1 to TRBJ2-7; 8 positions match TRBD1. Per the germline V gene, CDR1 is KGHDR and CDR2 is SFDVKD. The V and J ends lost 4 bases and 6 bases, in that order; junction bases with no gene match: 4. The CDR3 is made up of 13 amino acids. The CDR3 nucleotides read TGTGCCACCAGTGACAGGGGGACAGGCGAGCAGTACTTC. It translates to CATSDRGTGEQYF.

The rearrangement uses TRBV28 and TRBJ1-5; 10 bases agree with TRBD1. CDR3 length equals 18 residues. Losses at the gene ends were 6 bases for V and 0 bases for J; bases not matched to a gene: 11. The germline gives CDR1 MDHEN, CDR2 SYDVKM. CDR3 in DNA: TGTGCCAGCAGAAAAGTGGGACAGGGGATTTATAGCAATCAGCCCCAGCATTTT. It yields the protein CASRKVGQGIYSNQPQHF.

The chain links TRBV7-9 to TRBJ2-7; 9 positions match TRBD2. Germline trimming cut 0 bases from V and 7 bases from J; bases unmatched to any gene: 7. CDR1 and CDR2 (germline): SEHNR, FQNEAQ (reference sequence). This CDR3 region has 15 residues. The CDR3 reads CASSLARGGTREQYF. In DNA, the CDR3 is TGTGCCAGCAGCTTAGCGCGGGGGGGAACGAGGGAGCAGTACTTC.

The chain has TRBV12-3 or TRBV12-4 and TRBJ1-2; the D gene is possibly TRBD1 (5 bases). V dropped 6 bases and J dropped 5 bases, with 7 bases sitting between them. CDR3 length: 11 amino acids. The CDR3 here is CASRRQYGYTF. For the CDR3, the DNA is TGTGCCAGCAGGCGACAGTATGGCTACACCTTC.